These T cell receptor beta chains were read from a single sample in a study of shared clonotypes between healthy human individuals. Assay used: immunoSEQ multiplex PCR; TCRdb lists only in-frame clones, some missing. The sample gives over 2 million clones, just under 95% of which show up once; approximately 0.41% is in the top ten. Sample: naive CD4+ T cells from PBMCs. The receptors were sampled from a man younger than 35 in good health. Some clones in this sample may be carry-over from other donors' samples. CDR3s include the opening cysteine and the closing phenylalanine or tryptophan. The D gene is left open where the match is weak. A clone size is listed for some rows: how often the clone was seen (once, few, many), or a class if it is expanded.

len	d_gene	v_gene	j_gene	abundance	CDR3aa
12	.	TRBV6-6	TRBJ1-2	.	CASRLKGDGYTF
16	.	TRBV6-6	TRBJ1-4	.	CASSYSDTPLGEKLFF
13	.	TRBV11-1	TRBJ2-3	.	CASSLAHTDTQYF
14	.	TRBV10-3	TRBJ2-7	.	CAIRGIGGTYEQYF
13	.	TRBV6-5	TRBJ2-2	.	CASTPRNTGELFF
14	TRBD1	TRBV13	TRBJ2-1	once	CASSGRDRGNEQFF
13	.	TRBV5-1	TRBJ1-1	.	CASSLAGIAAAFF
15	TRBD1	TRBV7-7	TRBJ1-2	.	CASSLVGQLNYGYTF
13	.	TRBV5-6	TRBJ2-7	.	CASSTGPAYEQYF
15	TRBD1	TRBV5-1	TRBJ2-1	.	CASSLEGQVYNEQFF
20	TRBD1	TRBV28	TRBJ1-2	.	CASSFPTIRDRGLANYGYTF
15	.	TRBV7-2	TRBJ2-7	once	CASSLAPAGGYEQYF
13	.	TRBV4-1	TRBJ1-4	.	CASSSVPWEKLFF
14	.	TRBV29-1	TRBJ1-2	.	CSVEDYRHPWSYTF
16	.	TRBV5-4	TRBJ2-3	once	CASTPDSPDRTDTQYF
15	.	TRBV30	TRBJ1-4	.	CAWRPMDGGGEKLFF
11	.	TRBV6-1	TRBJ2-7	.	CASRMGHEQYF
14	.	TRBV7-3	TRBJ2-1	.	CASSLARAANEQFF
11	.	TRBV6-1	TRBJ2-2	.	CAAALAGELFF
15	TRBD2	TRBV6-6	TRBJ2-1	.	CASSPRTSGDNEQFF
17	TRBD1	TRBV18	TRBJ1-3	.	CASSPSDRGSAGNTIYF
13	TRBD2	TRBV7-9	TRBJ2-1	.	CASSWDYGDEQFF
15	.	TRBV7-2	TRBJ2-2	.	CASRPSTINTGELFF
16	TRBD1	TRBV28	TRBJ1-4	.	CASTLGWGQKNEKLFF
15	.	TRBV21-1	TRBJ1-2	.	CASSKGGQTFYGYTF
13	TRBD2	TRBV7-3	TRBJ2-1	.	CASGPSGYNEQFF
16	.	TRBV27	TRBJ2-2	.	CAPLNMGGRNTGELFF
13	.	TRBV19	TRBJ1-1	.	CASTRGFGAEAFF
14	.	TRBV10-3	TRBJ1-2	once	CAISIGTLYYGYTF
16	.	TRBV4-3	TRBJ2-1	.	CASSQDLASSYNEQFF
14	.	TRBV27	TRBJ2-7	.	CASSLSRGTYEQYF
12	.	TRBV27	TRBJ2-7	.	CATADSSYEQYF
16	.	TRBV15	TRBJ2-5	.	CATSRDPAGDPGTQYF
15	.	TRBV5-6	TRBJ2-1	once	CASSLGLSGAAEQFF
13	.	TRBV28	TRBJ2-1	.	CASSSPRSNEQFF
12	.	TRBV5-5	TRBJ2-3	.	CASSFGTDTQYF
16	.	TRBV19	TRBJ1-5	.	CASSIRYSGSNQPQHF
15	.	TRBV7-6	TRBJ2-5	.	CASSSLTGSGETQYF
16	TRBD1	TRBV7-9	TRBJ1-4	.	CASSPGTAATNEKLFF
15	.	TRBV19	TRBJ2-2	.	CASSPRTANTGELFF
15	TRBD1	TRBV5-1	TRBJ1-1	.	CASSSPGTGYTEAFF
15	TRBD1	TRBV11-1	TRBJ1-4	.	CASSRTGGNNEKLFF
13	TRBD2	TRBV29-1	TRBJ2-5	.	CSAGTSEQETQYF
14	.	TRBV6-4	TRBJ2-1	.	CASKKQGGDNEQFF
12	.	TRBV7-2	TRBJ2-7	.	CASSLVWYEQYF